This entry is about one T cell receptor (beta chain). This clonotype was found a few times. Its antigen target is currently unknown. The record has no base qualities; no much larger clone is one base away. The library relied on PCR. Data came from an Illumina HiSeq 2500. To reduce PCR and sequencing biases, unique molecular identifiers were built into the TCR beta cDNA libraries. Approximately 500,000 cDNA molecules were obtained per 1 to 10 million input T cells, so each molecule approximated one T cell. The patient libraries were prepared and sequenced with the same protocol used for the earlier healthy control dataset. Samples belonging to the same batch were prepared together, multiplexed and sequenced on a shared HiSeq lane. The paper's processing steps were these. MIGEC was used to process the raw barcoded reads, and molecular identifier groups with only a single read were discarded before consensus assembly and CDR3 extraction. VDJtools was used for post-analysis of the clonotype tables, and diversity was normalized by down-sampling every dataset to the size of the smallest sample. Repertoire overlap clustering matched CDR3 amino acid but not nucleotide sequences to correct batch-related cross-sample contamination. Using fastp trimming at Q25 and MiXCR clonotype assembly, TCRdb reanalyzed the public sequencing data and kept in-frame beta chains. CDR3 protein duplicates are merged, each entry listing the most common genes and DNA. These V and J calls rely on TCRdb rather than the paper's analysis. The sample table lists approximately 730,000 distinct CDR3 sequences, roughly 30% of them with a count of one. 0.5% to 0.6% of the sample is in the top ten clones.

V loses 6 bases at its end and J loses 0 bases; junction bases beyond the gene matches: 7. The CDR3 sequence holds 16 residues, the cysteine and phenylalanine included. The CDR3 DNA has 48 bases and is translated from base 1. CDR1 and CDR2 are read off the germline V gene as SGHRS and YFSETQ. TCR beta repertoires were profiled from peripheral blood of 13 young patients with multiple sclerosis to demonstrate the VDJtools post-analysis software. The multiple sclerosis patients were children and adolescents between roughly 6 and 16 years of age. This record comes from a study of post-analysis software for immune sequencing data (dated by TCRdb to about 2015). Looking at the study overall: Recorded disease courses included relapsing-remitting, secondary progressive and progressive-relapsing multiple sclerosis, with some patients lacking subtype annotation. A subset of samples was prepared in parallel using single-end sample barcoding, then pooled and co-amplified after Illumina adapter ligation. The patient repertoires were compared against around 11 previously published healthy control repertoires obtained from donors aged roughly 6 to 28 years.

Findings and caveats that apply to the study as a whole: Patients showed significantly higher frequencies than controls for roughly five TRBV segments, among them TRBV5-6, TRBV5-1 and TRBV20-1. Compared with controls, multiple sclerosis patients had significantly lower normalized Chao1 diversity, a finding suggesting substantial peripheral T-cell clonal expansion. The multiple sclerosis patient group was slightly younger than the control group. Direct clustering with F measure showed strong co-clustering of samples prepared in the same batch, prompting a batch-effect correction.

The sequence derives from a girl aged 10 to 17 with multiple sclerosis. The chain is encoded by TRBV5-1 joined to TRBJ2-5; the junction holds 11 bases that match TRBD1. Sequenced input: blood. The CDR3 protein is CASIGGTGGYQETQYF. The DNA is TGCGCCAGCATCGGGGGGACAGGGGGATACCAAGAGACCCAGTACTTC. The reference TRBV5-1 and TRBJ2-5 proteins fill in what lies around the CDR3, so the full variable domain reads KAGVTQTPRYLIKTRGQQVTLSCSPISGHRSVSWYQQTPGQGLQFLFEYFSETQRNKGNFPGRFSGRQFSNSRSEMNVSTLELGDSALYLCASIGGTGGYQETQYFGPGTRLLVL.